Listed here is a single T cell receptor beta chain. Only in-frame clones appear in the TCRdb table, and some are missing; sequencing was by immunoSEQ multiplex PCR. Counted here are 10,000 or so clones, approximately 85% occurring once; the ten biggest clones make up under 35%. The data stem from a study of PD-1 and CTLA-4 blockade in melanoma. Losses at the gene ends were 4 bases for V and 9 bases for J; bases not matched to a gene: 8. Germline V CDR1 and CDR2: MNHEY, SVGAGI. The length of the CDR3 is 15 residues. The source is a human donor with melanoma. The chain joins TRBV6-5 to TRBJ2-1, with 11 bases that match TRBD2. Sequences were derived from CD8+ T cells from peripheral blood, sampled from a patient given anti-PD-1 treatment. Here the CDR3 reads CASSLAGGLWGEQFF. The CDR3 DNA reads as TGTGCCAGCAGTTTAGCGGGAGGGCTTTGGGGTGAGCAGTTCTTC.